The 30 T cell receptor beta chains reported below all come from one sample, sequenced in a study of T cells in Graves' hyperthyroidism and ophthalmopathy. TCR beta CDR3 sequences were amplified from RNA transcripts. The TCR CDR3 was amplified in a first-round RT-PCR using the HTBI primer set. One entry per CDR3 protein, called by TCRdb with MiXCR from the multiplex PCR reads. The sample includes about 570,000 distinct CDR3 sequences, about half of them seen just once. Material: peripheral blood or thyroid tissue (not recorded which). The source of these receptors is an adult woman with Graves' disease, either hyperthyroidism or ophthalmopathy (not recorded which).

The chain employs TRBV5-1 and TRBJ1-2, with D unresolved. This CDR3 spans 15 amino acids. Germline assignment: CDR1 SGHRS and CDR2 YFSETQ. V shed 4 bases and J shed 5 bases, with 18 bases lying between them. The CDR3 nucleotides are TGCGCCAGCAGCCCAAGGACTAGCGGGAAGTATGGCTACACCTTC. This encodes CASSPRTSGKYGYTF.

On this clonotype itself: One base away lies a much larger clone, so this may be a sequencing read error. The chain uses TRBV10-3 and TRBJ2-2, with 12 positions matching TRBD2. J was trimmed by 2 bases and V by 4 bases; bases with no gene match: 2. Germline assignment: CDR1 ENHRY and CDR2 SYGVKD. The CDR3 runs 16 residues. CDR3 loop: CAISATSGRNTGELFF. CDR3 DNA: TGTGCCATCAGTGCGACTAGCGGGAGAAACACCGGGGAGCTGTTTTTT.

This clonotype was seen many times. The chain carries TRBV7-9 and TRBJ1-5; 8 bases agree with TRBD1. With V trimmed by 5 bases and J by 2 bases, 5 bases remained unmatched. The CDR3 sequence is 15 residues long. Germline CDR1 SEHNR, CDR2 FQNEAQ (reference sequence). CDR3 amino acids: CASSKDRVGNQPQHF. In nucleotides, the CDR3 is TGTGCCAGCAGCAAGGACAGGGTGGGCAATCAGCCCCAGCATTTT.

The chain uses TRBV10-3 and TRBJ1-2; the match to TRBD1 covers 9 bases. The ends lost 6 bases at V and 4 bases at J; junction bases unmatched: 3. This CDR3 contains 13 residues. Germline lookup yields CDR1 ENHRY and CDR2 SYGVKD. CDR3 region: CAISGQGTYGYTF. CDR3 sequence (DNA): TGTGCCATCAGCGGACAGGGGACCTATGGCTACACCTTC.

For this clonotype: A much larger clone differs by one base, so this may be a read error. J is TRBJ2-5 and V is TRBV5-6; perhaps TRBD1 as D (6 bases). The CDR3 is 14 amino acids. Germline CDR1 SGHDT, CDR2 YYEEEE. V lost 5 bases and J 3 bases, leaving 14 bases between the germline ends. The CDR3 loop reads CASRRQEMEETQYF. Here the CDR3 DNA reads TGTGCCAGCAGACGACAGGAAATGGAAGAGACCCAGTACTTC.

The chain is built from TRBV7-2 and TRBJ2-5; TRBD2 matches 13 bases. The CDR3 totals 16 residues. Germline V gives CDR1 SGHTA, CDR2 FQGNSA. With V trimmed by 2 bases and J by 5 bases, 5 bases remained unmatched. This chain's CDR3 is CASSLTSGGAAETQYF. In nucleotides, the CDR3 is TGTGCCAGCAGCTTAACTAGCGGGGGGGCCGCGGAGACCCAGTACTTC.

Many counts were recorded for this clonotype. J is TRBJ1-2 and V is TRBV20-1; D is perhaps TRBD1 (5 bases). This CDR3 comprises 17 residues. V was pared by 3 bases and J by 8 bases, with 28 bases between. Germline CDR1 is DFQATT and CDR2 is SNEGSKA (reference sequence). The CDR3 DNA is TGCAGTGCTAGTCTCCCGACAGAGGAGTGGTCGACGGGGGGCTACACCTTC. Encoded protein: CSASLPTEEWSTGGYTF.

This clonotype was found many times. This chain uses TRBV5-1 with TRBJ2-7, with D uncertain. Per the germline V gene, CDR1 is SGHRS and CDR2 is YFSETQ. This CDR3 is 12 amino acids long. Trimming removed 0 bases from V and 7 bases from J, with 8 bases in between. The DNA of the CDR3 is TGCGCCAGCAGCTTGGTTGCAAGGGAGCAGTACTTC. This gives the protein CASSLVAREQYF.

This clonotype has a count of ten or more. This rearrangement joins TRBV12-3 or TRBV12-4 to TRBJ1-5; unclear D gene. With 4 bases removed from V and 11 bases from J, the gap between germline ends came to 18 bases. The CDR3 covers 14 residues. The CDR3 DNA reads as TGTGCCAGCAGTTCCACGGCCGGGGTCATATCCCAGCATTTT. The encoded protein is CASSSTAGVISQHF.

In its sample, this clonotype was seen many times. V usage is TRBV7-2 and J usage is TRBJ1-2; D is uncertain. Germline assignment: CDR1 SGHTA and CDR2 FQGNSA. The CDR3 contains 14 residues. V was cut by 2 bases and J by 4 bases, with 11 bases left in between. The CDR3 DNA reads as TGTGCCAGCAGCTTAATGGCCGCGTCCTATGGCTACACCTTC. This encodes CASSLMAASYGYTF.

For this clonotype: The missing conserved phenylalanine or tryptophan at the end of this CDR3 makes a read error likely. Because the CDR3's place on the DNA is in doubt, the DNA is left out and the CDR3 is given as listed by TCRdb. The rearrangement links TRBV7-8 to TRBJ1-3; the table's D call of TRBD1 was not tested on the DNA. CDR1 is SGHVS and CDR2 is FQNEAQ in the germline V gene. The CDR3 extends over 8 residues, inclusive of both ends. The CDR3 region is CASSRPLS.

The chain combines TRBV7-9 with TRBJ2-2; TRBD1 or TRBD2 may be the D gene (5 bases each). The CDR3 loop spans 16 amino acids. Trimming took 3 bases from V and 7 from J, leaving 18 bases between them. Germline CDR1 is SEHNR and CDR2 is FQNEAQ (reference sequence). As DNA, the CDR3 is TGTGCCAGCAGCTTTTCCAGTCCCGGGGCGGTCGGGGAGCTGTTTTTT. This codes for CASSFSSPGAVGELFF.

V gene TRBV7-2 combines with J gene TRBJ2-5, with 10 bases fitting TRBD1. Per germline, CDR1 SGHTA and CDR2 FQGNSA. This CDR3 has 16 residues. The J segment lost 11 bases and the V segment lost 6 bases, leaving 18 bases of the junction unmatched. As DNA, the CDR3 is TGTGCCAGCAGTCCGAGGACAGGGGGTACCTACAATGAGCAGTACTTC. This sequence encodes CASSPRTGGTYNEQYF.

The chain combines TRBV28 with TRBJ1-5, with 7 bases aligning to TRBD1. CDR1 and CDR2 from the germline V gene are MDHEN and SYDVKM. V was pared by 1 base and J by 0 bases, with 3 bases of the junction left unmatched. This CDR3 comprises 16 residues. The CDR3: CASSLLGQTSNQPQHF. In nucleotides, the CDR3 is TGTGCCAGCAGTTTATTGGGACAGACTAGCAATCAGCCCCAGCATTTT.

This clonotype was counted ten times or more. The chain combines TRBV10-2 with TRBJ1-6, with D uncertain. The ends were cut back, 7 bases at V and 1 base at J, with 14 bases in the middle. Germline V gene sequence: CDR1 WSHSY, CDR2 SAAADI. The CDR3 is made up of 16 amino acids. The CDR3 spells CASTPARDSYNSPLHF. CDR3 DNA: TGCGCCAGCACCCCCGCAAGGGATTCCTATAATTCACCCCTCCACTTT.

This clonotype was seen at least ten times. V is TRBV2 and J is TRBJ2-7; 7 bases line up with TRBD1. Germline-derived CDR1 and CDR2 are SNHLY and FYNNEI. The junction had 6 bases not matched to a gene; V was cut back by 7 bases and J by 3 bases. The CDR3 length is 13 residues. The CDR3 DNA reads TGTGCCAGCACTGACAGGGCCTTCTACGAGCAGTACTTC. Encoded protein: CASTDRAFYEQYF.

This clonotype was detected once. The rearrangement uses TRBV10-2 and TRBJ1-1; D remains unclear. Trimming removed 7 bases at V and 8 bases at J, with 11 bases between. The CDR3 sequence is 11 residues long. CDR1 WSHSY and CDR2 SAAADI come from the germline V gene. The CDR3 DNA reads TGCGCCAGCATGAGTGCCGCGGAAGCTTTCTTT. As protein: CASMSAAEAFF.

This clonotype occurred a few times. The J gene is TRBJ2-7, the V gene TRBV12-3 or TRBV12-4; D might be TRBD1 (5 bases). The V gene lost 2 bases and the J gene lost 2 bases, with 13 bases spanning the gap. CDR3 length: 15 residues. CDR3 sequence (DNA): TGTGCCAGCAGTTTATCTCAGGGTACAGCCTACGAGCAGTACTTC. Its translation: CASSLSQGTAYEQYF.

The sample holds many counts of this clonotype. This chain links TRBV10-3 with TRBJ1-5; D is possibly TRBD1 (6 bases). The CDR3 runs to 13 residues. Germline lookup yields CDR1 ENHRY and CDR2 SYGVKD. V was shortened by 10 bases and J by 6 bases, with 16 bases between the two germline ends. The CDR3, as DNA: TGTGCCACTACGACACAGGGTGGTCAGCCCCAGCATTTT. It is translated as CATTTQGGQPQHF.

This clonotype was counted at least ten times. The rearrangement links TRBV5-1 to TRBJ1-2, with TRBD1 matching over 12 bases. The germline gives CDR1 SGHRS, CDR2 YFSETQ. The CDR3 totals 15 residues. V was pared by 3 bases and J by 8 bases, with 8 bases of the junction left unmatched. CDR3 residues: CASSSGTGGAGGYTF. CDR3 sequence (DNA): TGCGCCAGCAGCTCCGGGACAGGGGGCGCCGGGGGCTACACCTTC.

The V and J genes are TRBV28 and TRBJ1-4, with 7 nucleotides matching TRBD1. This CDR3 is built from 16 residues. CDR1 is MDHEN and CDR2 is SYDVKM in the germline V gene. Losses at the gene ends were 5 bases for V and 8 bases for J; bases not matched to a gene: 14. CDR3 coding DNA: TGTGCCAGCAGTCCAAGGAACTGGGACAGAAGGGAAAAACTGTTTTTT. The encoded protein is CASSPRNWDRREKLFF.

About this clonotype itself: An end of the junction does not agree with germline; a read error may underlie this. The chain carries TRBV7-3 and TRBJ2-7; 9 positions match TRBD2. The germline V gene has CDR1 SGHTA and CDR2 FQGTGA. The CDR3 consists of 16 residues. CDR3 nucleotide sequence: TGTGCTAGCAGCTTAAGGGCAGCGGGAGGAAAGGACGAGCAGTACTTC. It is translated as CASSLRAAGGKDEQYF. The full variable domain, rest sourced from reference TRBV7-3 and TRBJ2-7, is GAGVSQTPSNKVTEKGKYVELRCDPISGHTALYWYRQSLGQGPEFLIYFQGTGAADDSGLPNDRFFAVRPEGSVSTLKIQRTERGDSAVYLCASSLRAAGGKDEQYFGPGTRLTVT.

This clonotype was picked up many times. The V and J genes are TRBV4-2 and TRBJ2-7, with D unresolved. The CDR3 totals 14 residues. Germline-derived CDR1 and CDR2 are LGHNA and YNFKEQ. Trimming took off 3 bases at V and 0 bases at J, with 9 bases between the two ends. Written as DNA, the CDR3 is TGTGCCAGCAGCCAGACGGGTTCCTCCTACGAGCAGTACTTC. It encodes CASSQTGSSYEQYF.

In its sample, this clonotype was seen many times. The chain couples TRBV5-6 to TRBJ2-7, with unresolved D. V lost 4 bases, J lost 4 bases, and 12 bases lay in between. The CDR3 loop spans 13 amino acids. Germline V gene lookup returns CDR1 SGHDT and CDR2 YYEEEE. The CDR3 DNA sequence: TGTGCCAGCAGCAGTCCCGTCAGGTACGAGCAGTACTTC. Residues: CASSSPVRYEQYF.

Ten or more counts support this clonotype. CDR3 in DNA: TGCAGTGCCAAACATCCGAGGGCCGAATGGAACACTGAAGCTTTCTTT. This gives the protein CSAKHPRAEWNTEAFF. The V gene is TRBV20-1, the J gene TRBJ1-1, with no clear D. Trimming removed 6 bases at V and 1 base at J, with 21 bases between. This CDR3 spans 16 amino acids. CDR1 and CDR2 (germline): DFQATT, SNEGSKA (reference sequence).

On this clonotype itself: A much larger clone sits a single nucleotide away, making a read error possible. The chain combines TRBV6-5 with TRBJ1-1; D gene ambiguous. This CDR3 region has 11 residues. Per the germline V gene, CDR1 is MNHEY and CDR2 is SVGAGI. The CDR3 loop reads CTSSYVAEAFF. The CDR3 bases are TGTACCAGCAGTTACGTGGCTGAAGCTTTCTTT.

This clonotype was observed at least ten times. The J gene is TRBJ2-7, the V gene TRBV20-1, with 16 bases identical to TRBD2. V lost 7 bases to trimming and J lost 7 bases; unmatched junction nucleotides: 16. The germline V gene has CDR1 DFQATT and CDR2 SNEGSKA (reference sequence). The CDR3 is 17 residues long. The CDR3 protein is CSVPGLAGGFRLGEQYF. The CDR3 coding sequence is TGCAGTGTTCCGGGACTAGCGGGAGGGTTCAGATTGGGGGAGCAGTACTTC.

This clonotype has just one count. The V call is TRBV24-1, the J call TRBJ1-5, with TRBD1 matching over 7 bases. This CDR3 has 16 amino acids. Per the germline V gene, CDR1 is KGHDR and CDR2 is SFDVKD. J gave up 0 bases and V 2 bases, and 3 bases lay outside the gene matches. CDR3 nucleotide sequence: TGTGCCACCAGTGATTCACAGGGGTATAGCAATCAGCCCCAGCATTTT. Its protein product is CATSDSQGYSNQPQHF.

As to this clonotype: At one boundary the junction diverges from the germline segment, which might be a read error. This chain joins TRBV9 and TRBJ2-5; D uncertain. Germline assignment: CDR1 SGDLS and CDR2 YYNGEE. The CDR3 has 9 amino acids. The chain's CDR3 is CASSVALDF. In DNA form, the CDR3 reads TGTGCCAGCAGCGTAGCCCTGGACTTC.

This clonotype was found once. CDR3 DNA sequence: TGTGCCAGCACCAACGGGGTATCATCTGGAAACACCATATATTTT. This codes for CASTNGVSSGNTIYF. The chain employs TRBV11-1 and TRBJ1-3; D is ambiguous. The germline V and J ends were trimmed by 7 bases and 1 base, with 14 bases remaining between them. The CDR3 is 15 amino acids. CDR1 SGHAT and CDR2 FQDESV come from the germline V gene (reference sequence).